This TCR beta chain was identified in a study of shared clonotypes between healthy human individuals. Study-level information: Participating donors consisted of two women and three men aged 18 to 49.

In the original processing: From ImmunoSEQ came sequences covering only the junction and carrying no quality scores, so filtering differed. Generated by immunoSEQ multiplex PCR, the TCRdb table keeps only in-frame clones and is missing some. V, J and clone size were drawn from that table, and D and trimming were deduced from the DNA. This sample has almost 750,000 clones, with roughly 72% found just once. The CDR3 covers 17 residues. Germline CDR1 is MDHEN and CDR2 is SYDVKM. With 6 bases removed from V and 0 bases from J, the gap between germline ends came to 15 bases. The specimen was memory CD4+ T cells sorted from blood. Documented subset: CD45RA-negative fraction. The sequence came from a woman aged 30 to 39 in good health. The chain is built from TRBV28 and TRBJ2-6; D may be TRBD2 (6 bases). The CDR3 sequence: CASSGLWGDSGANVLTF. As DNA, the CDR3 is TGTGCCAGCAGCGGACTATGGGGAGACTCTGGGGCCAACGTCCTGACTTTC.